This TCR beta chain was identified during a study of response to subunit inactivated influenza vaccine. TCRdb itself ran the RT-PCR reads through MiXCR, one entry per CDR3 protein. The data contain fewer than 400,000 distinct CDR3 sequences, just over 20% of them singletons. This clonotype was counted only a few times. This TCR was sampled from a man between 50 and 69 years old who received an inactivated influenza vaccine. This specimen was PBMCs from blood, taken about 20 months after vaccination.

As DNA, the CDR3 is TGCGCCAGCAGCCCCGAGGACAGGGTTACTGAAGCTTTCTTT. Amino acids: CASSPEDRVTEAFF. The chain combines TRBV5-1 with TRBJ1-1; 8 nucleotides agree with TRBD1. The CDR3 is 14 amino acids. V lost 4 bases to trimming and J lost 5 bases; unmatched junction nucleotides: 7. Germline loops: CDR1 SGHRS, CDR2 YFSETQ.